The rows below give T cell receptor beta chains drawn from one sample of a study of tumor-infiltrating lymphocytes in oesophageal squamous cell carcinoma. TCRdb re-called the PCR reads through MiXCR, storing one row per CDR3 protein. Of roughly 17,000 distinct CDR3 sequences listed, approximately 45% were seen once; the top ten hold about 30%. The specimen sequenced was normal esophageal tissue next to the tumor. The receptors were gathered from a female donor with esophageal squamous cell carcinoma. The CDR3 runs from the conserved cysteine through the conserved F or W. D genes are given only for firm matches. Clone size is stated in some rows and not others, as once, few, many or a class when expanded.

d_call: .; v_call: TRBV7-2; j_call: TRBJ2-5; clone_size: .; cdr3_nt: TGTGCCAGCAGCTTAGTGGGTAGGGAGACCCAGTACTTC; cdr3_aa: CASSLVGRETQYF
d_call: TRBD2; v_call: TRBV7-2; j_call: TRBJ2-5; clone_size: many; cdr3_nt: TGTGCCAGCACTTTTACGGGGGGAGAGACCCAGTACTTC; cdr3_aa: CASTFTGGETQYF
d_call: .; v_call: TRBV4-2; j_call: TRBJ2-2; clone_size: .; cdr3_nt: TGTGCCAGCAGCCAAGAGGGCGGGGGACAGACAAACACCGGGGAGCTGTTTTTT; cdr3_aa: CASSQEGGGQTNTGELFF
d_call: .; v_call: TRBV18; j_call: TRBJ1-4; clone_size: many; cdr3_nt: TGTGCCAGCTCACCACCGTCGGGGATGTCATATGAAAAACTGTTTTTT; cdr3_aa: CASSPPSGMSYEKLFF
d_call: .; v_call: TRBV7-3; j_call: TRBJ2-5; clone_size: .; cdr3_nt: TGTGCCAGCAGCTTAGGCCCAGGGACTGGAGAGACCCAGTACTTC; cdr3_aa: CASSLGPGTGETQYF
d_call: TRBD2; v_call: TRBV19; j_call: TRBJ2-1; clone_size: many; cdr3_nt: TGTACCAGTAGAGGGCTAGCGGGAGGGCACGGGTACAATGAGCAGTTCTTC; cdr3_aa: CTSRGLAGGHGYNEQFF
d_call: .; v_call: TRBV7-2; j_call: TRBJ2-7; clone_size: few; cdr3_nt: TGTGCCAGCTCCCGGGAGATTTCCTACAATGAGCAGTACTTC; cdr3_aa: CASSREISYNEQYF
d_call: .; v_call: TRBV7-2; j_call: TRBJ2-1; clone_size: many; cdr3_nt: TGTGCCAGCAGCCATACGTGGGGGAATGAGCAGTTCTTC; cdr3_aa: CASSHTWGNEQFF
d_call: TRBD1; v_call: TRBV6-6; j_call: TRBJ2-1; clone_size: many; cdr3_nt: TGTGCCAGCAGTCGGACAGGGGGGGAGCTGTACTTC; cdr3_aa: CASSRTGGELYF
d_call: .; v_call: TRBV19; j_call: TRBJ2-6; clone_size: .; cdr3_nt: TGTGCCAGTAGTACCACCCGGGGGGCCAACGTCCTGACTTTC; cdr3_aa: CASSTTRGANVLTF
d_call: TRBD1; v_call: TRBV7-9; j_call: TRBJ2-5; clone_size: .; cdr3_nt: TGTGCCAGCAGCCAAGGGACAGCACAAGAGACCCAGTACTTC; cdr3_aa: CASSQGTAQETQYF
d_call: .; v_call: TRBV7-2; j_call: TRBJ2-5; clone_size: few; cdr3_nt: TGTGCCAGCAGCAACCCAAGGACAGCCGGTCAAGAGACCCAGTACTTC; cdr3_aa: CASSNPRTAGQETQYF
d_call: .; v_call: TRBV7-6; j_call: TRBJ2-4; clone_size: .; cdr3_nt: TGTGCCAGCAGCTTAGATGCAGGAGGTGGCTGGCAACCCCTCCACTTC; cdr3_aa: CASSLDAGGGWQPLHF
d_call: .; v_call: TRBV6-8; j_call: TRBJ2-7; clone_size: .; cdr3_nt: TGTGCCAGCAGCATACATGACTACGAGCAGTACTTC; cdr3_aa: CASSIHDYEQYF
d_call: .; v_call: TRBV7-8; j_call: TRBJ2-6; clone_size: .; cdr3_nt: TGTGCCAGCAGCTTGGGGCGCCAGGTCGCTTTGTCTGGGGCCAACGTCCTGACTTTC; cdr3_aa: CASSLGRQVALSGANVLTF
d_call: .; v_call: TRBV6-5; j_call: TRBJ2-1; clone_size: .; cdr3_nt: TGTGCCAGCAGCTCCATAGCGGAGGGGGGGACCAATGAGCAGTTCTTC; cdr3_aa: CASSSIAEGGTNEQFF
d_call: .; v_call: TRBV6-1; j_call: TRBJ2-2; clone_size: many; cdr3_nt: TGTGCCAGCAGTGTTCGAACCGGGACAACGAACACCGGGGAGCTGTTTTTT; cdr3_aa: CASSVRTGTTNTGELFF
d_call: .; v_call: TRBV5-1; j_call: TRBJ2-7; clone_size: .; cdr3_nt: TGCGCCAGCAGCTTGGAGGGGCCCCAAGGCAACGAGCAGTACTTC; cdr3_aa: CASSLEGPQGNEQYF
d_call: .; v_call: TRBV5-1; j_call: TRBJ2-7; clone_size: .; cdr3_nt: TGCGCCAGCAGCCCCAAGGGGGGGTCCTACGAGCAGTACTTC; cdr3_aa: CASSPKGGSYEQYF
d_call: .; v_call: TRBV7-9; j_call: TRBJ2-7; clone_size: .; cdr3_nt: TGTGCCAGCAGCCACCGGGACACCCTCGCCGAGCAGTACTTC; cdr3_aa: CASSHRDTLAEQYF
d_call: .; v_call: TRBV7-3; j_call: TRBJ2-1; clone_size: .; cdr3_nt: TGTGCCAGCAGCTTAACGGATTTGGACCCAAATGAGCAGTTCTTC; cdr3_aa: CASSLTDLDPNEQFF
d_call: .; v_call: TRBV7-6; j_call: TRBJ1-2; clone_size: few; cdr3_nt: TGTGCCAGCAGCTTGGGCCCCCGTTGGGCAGACTATGGCTACACCTTC; cdr3_aa: CASSLGPRWADYGYTF